The source of this T cell receptor (beta chain) is a study of T cell clonotyping in hematopoietic cell transplantation (dated by TCRdb to 2020 to 2023). A note on the overall study: In the study, over a hundred blood samples were gathered from a few dozen consecutive transplant recipients and their related donors. Patient recruitment ran from late 2015 to early 2017, and follow-up continued until late 2020 or death. Overall results and qualifications from the work: Broader TCR repertoire diversity after transplant was predicted by Inverse Simpson Index values from donors and from recipients before transplant. Sample size was limited, and cells were not sorted, so CD4 and CD8 repertoire contributions could not be separated. Recipient TCR diversity fell after transplant, with pathologically expanded clonotypes rising progressively from day 30 to day 180. Just a small fraction of recipient repertoires overlapped with donor repertoires, and more than 97% appeared de novo at the given depth.

With the immunoSEQ assay, which is a bias-controlled multiplex PCR relying on V- and J-specific primers, TCR beta CDR3 regions were amplified from genomic DNA. A second PCR step added a proprietary barcode and Illumina adapter sequences to the CDR3 amplicons. An Illumina MiSeq instrument was used to sequence the CDR3 libraries. Regarding the original processing steps: immunoSEQ Analyzer 3.0 was used for export and quality control, with R Bioconductor and Immunarch used for downstream analyses. Only productive rearrangements in the normalized downsampled data set went into calculating the repertoire metrics. Clonotypes larger than 5 templates in the normalized cohort were defined as pathologically expanded. The Inverse Simpson Index served as the measure of repertoire diversity. CMV-specificity analyses were carried out on the non-normalized data set to capture all clonotypes. TCRdb holds this immuneACCESS table with in-frame rearrangements only. Some clones are missing; in checked studies, unresolved V genes explain under half, and the rest has no known cause. V and J calls and clone size are copied from that table; D and trimming were computed from the DNA. The sample table records approximately 9,000 clones; 97% of these occur just once. 2% to 3% of the sample is in the top ten clones.

Ends trimmed: V by 8 bases, J by 3 bases; bases unmatched to a gene: 11. The germline V gene gives CDR1 as SQVTM and CDR2 as ANQGSEA. The CDR3, from cysteine to phenylalanine, totals 14 residues. The read is trimmed to its CDR3 DNA, 42 bases read in frame from base 1. To note about this clone: It has no known antigen specificity. It has no much larger one-base neighbor in the sample; base qualities were not kept.

According to the study, the label for this sample's time point signals: 100 days after allo-HCT. Blood samples were obtained from recipients approximately 28 days before transplant and at days 30, 100 and 180 after transplant. Nuclei Lysis Solution was used to extract genomic DNA from fresh or cryopreserved unfractionated peripheral blood mononuclear cells. Rearrangement joined TRBV29-1 to TRBJ2-7; 9 bases in the junction line up with TRBD1. This clonotype was sampled from a male patient aged 55 to 70 who had an allogeneic stem cell transplant from a related donor, so the T cells may come from the graft donor. Some clones in this sample may be carry-over from other donors' samples. The sample in question was peripheral blood mononuclear cells, obtained 100 days after allogeneic stem cell transplant. The nucleotide sequence reads TGCAGCATCTCTCGACAGGGGGGAGTCTACGAGCAGTACTTC. Its coded protein is CSISRQGGVYEQYF.